This T cell receptor beta chain came from a study of blood T cells in healthy people across ages. This clonotype turned up a few times. They isolated at least 7 million PBMCs from each sample. CDR3 length: 16 residues. Primed by a sample-barcoded 5' primer and a J-beta primer mix, a second PCR proceeded for about 6 to 11 cycles. MiXCR, run by TCRdb on the 5' RACE reads, gives a single entry per CDR3 protein. The repertoire includes about 730,000 distinct CDR3 sequences, about 42% of them detected once, and 20% to 25% sits in the top ten. The J gene is TRBJ2-1, the V gene TRBV21-1; whether TRBD1, the table's D call, matches the DNA was not checked. TRBV21-1 is a recognized pseudogene. The sample was blood. This TCR came from a woman aged 60-70 years in good health. Written as DNA, the CDR3 is TGTGCCAGCAGCCTCCCGGACAGGGGGTCACACAATGAGCAGTTCTTC. This sequence encodes CASSLPDRGSHNEQFF.